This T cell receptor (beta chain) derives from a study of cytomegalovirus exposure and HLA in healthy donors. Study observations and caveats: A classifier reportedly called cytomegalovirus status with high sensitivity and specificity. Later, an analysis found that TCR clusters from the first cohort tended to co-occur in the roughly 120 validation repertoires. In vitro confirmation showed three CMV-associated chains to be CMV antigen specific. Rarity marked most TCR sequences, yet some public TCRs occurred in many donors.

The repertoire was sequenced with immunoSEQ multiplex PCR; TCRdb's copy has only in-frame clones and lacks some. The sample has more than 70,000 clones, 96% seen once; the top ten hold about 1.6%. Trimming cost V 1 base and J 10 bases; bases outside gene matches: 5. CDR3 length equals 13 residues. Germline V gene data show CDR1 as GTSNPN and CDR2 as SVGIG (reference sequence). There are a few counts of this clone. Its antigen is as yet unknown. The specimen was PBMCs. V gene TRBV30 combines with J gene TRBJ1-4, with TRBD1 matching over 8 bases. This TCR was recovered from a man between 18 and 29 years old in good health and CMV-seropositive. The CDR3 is CAWSDRGARKLFF. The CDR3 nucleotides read TGTGCCTGGAGTGACAGGGGGGCACGAAAACTGTTTTTT.